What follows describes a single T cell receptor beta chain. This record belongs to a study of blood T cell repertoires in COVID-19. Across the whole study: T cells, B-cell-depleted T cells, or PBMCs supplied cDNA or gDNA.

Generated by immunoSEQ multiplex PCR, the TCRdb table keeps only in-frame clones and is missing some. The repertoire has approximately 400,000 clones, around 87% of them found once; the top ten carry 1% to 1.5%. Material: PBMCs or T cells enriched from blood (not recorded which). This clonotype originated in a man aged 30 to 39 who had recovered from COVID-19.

This chain's CDR3 is CASSVGQGAVWGYTF. The CDR3 bases are TGTGCCAGCAGCGTCGGACAGGGGGCGGTCTGGGGCTACACCTTC. The chain employs TRBV9 and TRBJ1-2, with 11 bases matching TRBD1. Germline CDR1 and CDR2: SGDLS and YYNGEE. This CDR3 spans 15 amino acids. V shed 2 bases and J 8 bases; nucleotides not matched to a gene: 8.